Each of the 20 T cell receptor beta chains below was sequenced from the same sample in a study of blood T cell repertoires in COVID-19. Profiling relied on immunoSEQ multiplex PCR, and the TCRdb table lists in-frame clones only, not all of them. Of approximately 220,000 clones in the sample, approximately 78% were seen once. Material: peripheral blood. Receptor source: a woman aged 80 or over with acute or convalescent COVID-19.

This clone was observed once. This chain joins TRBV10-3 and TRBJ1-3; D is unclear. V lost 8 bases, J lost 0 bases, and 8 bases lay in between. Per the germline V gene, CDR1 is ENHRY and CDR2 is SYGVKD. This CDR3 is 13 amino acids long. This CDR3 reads CAISGHSGNTIYF. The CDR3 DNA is TGTGCCATCTCTGGGCACTCTGGAAACACCATATATTTT.

As DNA, the CDR3 is TGTGCCAGCAGTTCGGGGGAGACCTATGGCTACACCTTC. Protein product: CASSSGETYGYTF. The J gene is TRBJ1-2, the V gene TRBV5-6; D is possibly TRBD1 (5 bases). The germline V gene encodes CDR1 SGHDT and CDR2 YYEEEE. V lost 5 bases, J lost 4 bases, and 12 bases lay in between. This CDR3 is 13 amino acids long.

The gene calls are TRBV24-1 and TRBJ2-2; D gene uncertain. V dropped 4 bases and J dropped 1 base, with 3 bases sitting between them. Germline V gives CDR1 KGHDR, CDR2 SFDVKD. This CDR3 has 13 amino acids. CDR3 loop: CATSDQNTGELFF. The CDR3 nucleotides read TGTGCCACCAGTGACCAGAACACCGGGGAGCTGTTTTTT.

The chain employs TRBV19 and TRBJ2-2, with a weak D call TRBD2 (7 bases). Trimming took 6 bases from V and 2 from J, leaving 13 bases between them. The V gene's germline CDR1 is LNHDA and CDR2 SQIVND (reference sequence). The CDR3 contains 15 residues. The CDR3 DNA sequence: TGTGCCAGTAGACCACGGGGGGCCAACACCGGGGAGCTGTTTTTT. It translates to CASRPRGANTGELFF.

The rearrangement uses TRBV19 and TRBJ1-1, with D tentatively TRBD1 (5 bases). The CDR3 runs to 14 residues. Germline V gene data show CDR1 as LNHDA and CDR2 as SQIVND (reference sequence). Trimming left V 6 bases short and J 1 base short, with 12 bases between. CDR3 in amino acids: CASRRQTSNTEAFF. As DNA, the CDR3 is TGTGCCAGTAGGAGACAGACCTCGAACACTGAAGCTTTCTTT.

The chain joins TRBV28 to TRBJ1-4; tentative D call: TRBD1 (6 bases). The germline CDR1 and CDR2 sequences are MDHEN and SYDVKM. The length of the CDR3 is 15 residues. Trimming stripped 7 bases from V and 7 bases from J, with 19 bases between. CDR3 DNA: TGTGCCAGCACCGTAAGGTTGGGAGGGGGTGAAAAACTGTTTTTT. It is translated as CASTVRLGGGEKLFF.

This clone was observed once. The DNA of the CDR3 is TGTGCCAGCCAGGGGATGGTTGGTTCACCCCTCCACTTT. This sequence encodes CASQGMVGSPLHF. The V gene is TRBV7-9, the J gene TRBJ1-6, with TRBD1 as a possible D gene (6 bases). This CDR3 has 13 residues. Germline V gene data show CDR1 as SEHNR and CDR2 as FQNEAQ (reference sequence). V lost 8 bases and J 9 bases, leaving 14 bases between the germline ends. The full variable domain, with the rest looked up from reference TRBV7-9 and TRBJ1-6, is DTGVSQNPRHKITKRGQNVTFRCDPISEHNRLYWYRQTLGQGPEFLTYFQNEAQLEKSRLLSDRFSAERPKGSFSTLEIQRTEQGDSAMYLCASQGMVGSPLHFGNGTRLTVT.

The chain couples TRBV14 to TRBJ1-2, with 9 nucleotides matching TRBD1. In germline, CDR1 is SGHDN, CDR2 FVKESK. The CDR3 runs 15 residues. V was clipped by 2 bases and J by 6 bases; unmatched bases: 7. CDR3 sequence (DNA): TGTGCCAGCAGCCAATCGTATAGGACAGGGGATGGCTACACCTTC. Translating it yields CASSQSYRTGDGYTF. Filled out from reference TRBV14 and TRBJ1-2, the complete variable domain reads EAGVTQFPSHSVIEKGQTVTLRCDPISGHDNLYWYRRVMGKEIKFLLHFVKESKQDESGMPNNRFLAERTGGTYSTLKVQPAELEDSGVYFCASSQSYRTGDGYTFGSGTRLTVV.

CDR3 region: CASIKKREGYNEQFF. The CDR3, as DNA: TGTGCCAGCATCAAGAAGCGGGAGGGCTACAATGAGCAGTTCTTC. This rearrangement joins TRBV11-2 to TRBJ2-1, with 10 bases lining up with TRBD2. V gave up 7 bases and J gave up 3 bases; unmatched junction bases: 6. This CDR3 spans 15 amino acids. Looked up from germline, CDR1 is SGHAT and CDR2 is FQNNGV.

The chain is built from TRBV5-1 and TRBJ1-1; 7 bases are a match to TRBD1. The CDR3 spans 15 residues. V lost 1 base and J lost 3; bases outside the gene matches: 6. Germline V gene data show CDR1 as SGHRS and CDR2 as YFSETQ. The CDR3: CASSLKGASDTEAFF. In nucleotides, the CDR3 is TGCGCCAGCAGCTTGAAGGGGGCTTCGGACACTGAAGCTTTCTTT. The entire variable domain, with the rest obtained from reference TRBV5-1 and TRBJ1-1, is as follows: KAGVTQTPRYLIKTRGQQVTLSCSPISGHRSVSWYQQTPGQGLQFLFEYFSETQRNKGNFPGRFSGRQFSNSRSEMNVSTLELGDSALYLCASSLKGASDTEAFFGQGTRLTVV.

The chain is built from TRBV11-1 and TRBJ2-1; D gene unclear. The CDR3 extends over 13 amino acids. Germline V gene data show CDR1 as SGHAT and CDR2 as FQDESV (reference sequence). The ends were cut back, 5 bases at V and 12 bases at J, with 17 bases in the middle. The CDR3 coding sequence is TGTGCCAGCAGCAGCACATTTCAGGTGCCGCAGTTCTTC. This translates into CASSSTFQVPQFF.

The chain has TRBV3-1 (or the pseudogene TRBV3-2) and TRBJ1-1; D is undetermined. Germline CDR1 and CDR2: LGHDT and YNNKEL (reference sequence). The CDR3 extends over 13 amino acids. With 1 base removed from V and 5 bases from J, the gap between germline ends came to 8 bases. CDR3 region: CASSQGAYTEAFF. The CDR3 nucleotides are TGTGCCAGCAGCCAAGGCGCGTATACTGAAGCTTTCTTT.

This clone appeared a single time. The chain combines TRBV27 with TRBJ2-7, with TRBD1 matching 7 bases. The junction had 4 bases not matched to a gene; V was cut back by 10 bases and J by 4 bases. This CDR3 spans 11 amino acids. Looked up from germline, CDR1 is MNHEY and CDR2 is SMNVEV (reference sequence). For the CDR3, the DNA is TGTGCCACTAGACAGGGTTACGAGCAGTACTTC. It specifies CATRQGYEQYF.

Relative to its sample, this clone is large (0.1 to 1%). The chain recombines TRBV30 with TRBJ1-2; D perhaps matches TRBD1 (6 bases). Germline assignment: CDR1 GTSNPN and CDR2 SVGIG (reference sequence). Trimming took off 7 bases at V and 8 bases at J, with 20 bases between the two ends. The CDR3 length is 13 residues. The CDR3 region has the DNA TGTGCCTACAACGACGGGGGGCCGGGGGGCTACACCTTC. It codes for CAYNDGGPGGYTF.

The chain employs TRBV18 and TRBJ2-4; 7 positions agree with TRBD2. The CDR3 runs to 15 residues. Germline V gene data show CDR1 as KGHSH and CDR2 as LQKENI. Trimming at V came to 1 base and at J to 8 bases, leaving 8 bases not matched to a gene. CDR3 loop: CASSPRGLVADIQYF. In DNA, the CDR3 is TGTGCCAGCTCACCACGCGGACTAGTGGCTGACATTCAGTACTTC. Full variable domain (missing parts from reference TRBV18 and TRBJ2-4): NAGVMQNPRHLVRRRGQEARLRCSPMKGHSHVYWYRQLPEEGLKFMVYLQKENIIDESGMPKERFSAEFPKEGPSILRIQQVVRGDSAAYFCASSPRGLVADIQYFGAGTRLSVL.

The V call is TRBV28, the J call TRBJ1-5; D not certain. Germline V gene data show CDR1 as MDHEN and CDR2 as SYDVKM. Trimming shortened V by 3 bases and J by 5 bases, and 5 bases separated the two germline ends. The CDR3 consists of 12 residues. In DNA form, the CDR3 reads TGTGCCAGCAGTTTCTCAGATCAGCCCCAGCATTTT. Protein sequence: CASSFSDQPQHF.

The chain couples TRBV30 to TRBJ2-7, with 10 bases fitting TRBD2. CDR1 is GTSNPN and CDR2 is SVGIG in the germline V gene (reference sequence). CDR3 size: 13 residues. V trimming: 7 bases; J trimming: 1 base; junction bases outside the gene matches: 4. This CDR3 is CAYQLAGSYEQYF. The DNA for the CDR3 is TGTGCCTACCAACTAGCGGGATCCTACGAGCAGTACTTC.

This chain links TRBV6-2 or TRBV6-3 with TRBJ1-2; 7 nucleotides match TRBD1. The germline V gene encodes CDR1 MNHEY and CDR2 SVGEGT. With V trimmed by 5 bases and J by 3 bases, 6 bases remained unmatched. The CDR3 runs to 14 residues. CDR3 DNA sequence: TGTGCCAGCAGTGCAGGGACAGCCTACTATGGCTACACCTTC. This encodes CASSAGTAYYGYTF.

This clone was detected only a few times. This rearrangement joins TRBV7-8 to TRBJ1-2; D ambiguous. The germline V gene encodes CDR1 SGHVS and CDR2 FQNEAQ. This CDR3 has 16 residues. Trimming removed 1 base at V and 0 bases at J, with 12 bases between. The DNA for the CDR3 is TGTGCCAGCAGCTTAGTCGCTGGCAGTTCTAACTATGGCTACACCTTC. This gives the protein CASSLVAGSSNYGYTF.

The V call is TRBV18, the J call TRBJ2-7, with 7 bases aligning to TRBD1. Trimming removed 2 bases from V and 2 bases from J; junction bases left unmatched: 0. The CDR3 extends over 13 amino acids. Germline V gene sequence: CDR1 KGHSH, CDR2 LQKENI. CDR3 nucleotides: TGTGCCAGCTCACCAGGGACAGCCTACGAGCAGTACTTC. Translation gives CASSPGTAYEQYF.